Described below is a single T cell receptor (beta chain) sequence and its context. The data stem from a study of human T cells and chemical hapten exposure. Specified time point: patch test 2, 6 weeks after DPC sensitization. Treatment meaning: therapeutic diphenylcyclopropenone sensitization with weekly scalp DPC. TCRdb re-called the RACE reads with MiXCR, one entry per CDR3 protein. The profile shows a few hundred thousand distinct CDR3 sequences, about 6% of them singletons. This CDR3 has 12 residues. CDR1 and CDR2 from the germline V gene are SQVTM and ANQGSEA. Unmatched junction bases numbered 6, after V lost 5 bases and J lost 7 bases.

The chain employs TRBV29-1 and TRBJ2-3; 7 bases agree with TRBD1. This receptor was identified in a woman under 30 with alopecia areata. Some clones in this sample may be carry-over from other donors' samples. Sequencing was performed on whole blood, taken in connection with sensitization to the hapten diphenylcyclopropenone (DPC). The chain's CDR3 is CSVFEQGNTQYF. As DNA, the CDR3 is TGCAGCGTTTTCGAACAGGGGAATACGCAGTATTTT.